The T cell receptor beta chain described here comes from a study of T cells in women clearing cervical HPV infection. For this clone: What it recognizes is unknown. The read is 3 residues too short to cover the CDR3 end, so that end is filled in from the germline J gene.

The junction had 4 bases not matched to a gene; V was cut back by 4 bases and J by 9 bases. The CDR3 length is 13 residues. CDR1 and CDR2 from the germline V gene are SGHRS and YFSETQ. Some clones are missing from TCRdb's copy, which holds only in-frame ones; the method was immunoSEQ multiplex PCR. The sample's table shows roughly 24,000 clones. Study findings and constraints: TRBV6-7 relative abundance averaged approximately 0.1% in cases and approximately 0.15% in controls.

This clonotype was obtained from a woman aged 18 to 75 with a cervical HPV16 infection that either progressed to CIN3+ or cleared (not recorded which). The chain links TRBV5-1 to TRBJ1-6, with 7 nucleotides matching TRBD1. Sequenced: blood buffy coat. The CDR3 region is CASSGTDPSPLHF. Incomplete CDR3 DNA: TGCGCCAGCAGCGGGACAGATCCTTCACCC.